The present entry profiles one TCR beta chain with its context. Its antigen remains undetermined. One base away there is no much larger clone; base qualities are not given. The cohort comprised some 730 healthy bone marrow donors. At the time of sampling, all cohort members were nominally healthy, though unrecorded immune exposures were likely present. The donor was CMV seropositive and belonged to the group of more than 250 seropositive cohort members. Each donor provided a peripheral blood sample, and peripheral blood mononuclear cells were used for TCR beta sequencing. Genomic DNA extraction from the blood cell samples was performed with the Qiagen DNeasy Blood Extraction Kit. The data were taken from a study of cytomegalovirus exposure and HLA in healthy donors (dated by TCRdb to the late 2010s). Regarding the complete study: An earlier analysis of approximately 550 of the donors reported about 250 Gb of sequence data and roughly 110 million unique TCR beta sequences from about 179 million T cells. The study combined high-throughput TCR immunosequencing, statistical association of individual TCRs with disease status, and machine learning to predict cytomegalovirus infection status. In addition to the first cohort of 500 to 850 subjects, a separate validation cohort of approximately 120 different subjects was used. Class I and class II HLA loci were covered by the typing at four-digit resolution. The aim of the study was to test whether cataloging public T cell receptors could identify signatures of past pathogen exposure. A handful of DR-DQ haplotypes were handled as single units for association and clustering because linkage in the cohort was strong. To decide whether each TCR beta V gene segment behaved as functional or pseudogenic, an earlier analysis of 587 of the donors relied on high-throughput TCR beta sequencing. Rather than drawing on any new phenotypic data, the later analysis identified candidate immune exposures from TCR beta sequences and the way those sequences occurred across donors. To study patterns of TCR occurrence, a later analysis re-analyzed previously published TCR beta repertoires from 600 to 750 donors and added high-resolution HLA genotyping. Donor age, sex, ethnicity and CMV serostatus were compiled alongside the repertoire data. All discovery cohort repertoires had been generated on a single sequencing platform. A later genetic analysis took genome-wide SNP genotypes for about three fifths of the 666 donors and used that subset as a discovery cohort. On average, roughly 240,000 unique TCR beta nucleotide sequences were sequenced per donor among roughly 430 genotyped donors of the cohort, with roughly 19% of those sequences being non-productive. The genetic ancestry cluster associated with self-reported Caucasian donors included 70% to 85% of the roughly 380 genotyped donors. Using immunosequencing, the study profiled T cell repertoires from roughly 650 subjects and related those repertoires to cytomegalovirus serostatus. Roughly 300 gigabases of sequencing data and approximately 91 million unique TCR sequences made up an early release that covered roughly 670 HLA-typed donors. Typing coverage varied by locus: about 629-640 donors for A, B, C, DRB1 and DQB1; more than 500 for DQA1; around 570 for DPA1; some 470 for DPB1. The study at large found these results: According to the authors, the approach could potentially be generalized to other disease states and immunological phenotypes. A total of some 180 TCR beta chains were listed by the study as associated with cytomegalovirus. Several of the top co-occurrence clusters appeared to be linked to parvovirus B19, influenza, CMV and Epstein-Barr virus, according to a later analysis. Some IMGT-functional V segments, including TRBV6-2 and TRBV6-3, could not be distinguished by the 87-base-pair reads and were therefore excluded. In an earlier analysis of approximately 590 of the donors, most TCR beta V segments appeared in productive rearrangements about 90% or about 30% of the time, broadly matching IMGT annotations. Only TCR beta chains were sequenced in this cohort, and the absence of alpha or paired-chain data limited detectable features. A cluster of highly shared sequence variants was judged likely to represent a technical artifact of the sequencing pipeline. A later analysis found that TCR association rates varied across HLA loci, with DRB1 alleles showing the most associated TCRs and HLA-C alleles the fewest. Across donors, most TCR sequences were observed very rarely, whereas some public TCRs were present in many individuals. A later analysis found that HLA-associated TCR beta chains were more clonally expanded and had lower generation probabilities than equally common non-associated chains. Because HLA typing was missing for some donors at each locus, association tests included only the typed subset. The presence/absence analyses assumed that sequencing depth was roughly uniform across donors, and that assumption may not be true. Because counts were too low, about 15 rarely observed V segments, including chromosome 9 orphons, were left out of the earlier analysis of about 620 of the donors. According to a later analysis, most CMV-associated TCR beta chains appeared to be HLA-restricted, and the HLA associations seemed to be driven largely by CMV exposure. A few of the identified cytomegalovirus-associated TCR beta chains were confirmed in vitro to be specific for cytomegalovirus antigens. Specific HLA alleles were associated with 18,000 or so TCR beta sequences at a false discovery rate of 0.05 in a later analysis. When HLA alleles, especially DR and DQ, strongly co-occurred, attributing TCR associations to individual alleles was difficult. V-gene and J-gene trimming of TCR beta chains was associated with a missense DCLRE1C variant in a later genetic analysis, and the association was replicated in an independent cohort. A later genetic analysis reported fewer N-insertions in productive TCRs among donors in an Asian-associated ancestry cluster than the approximately 700-donor mean. A further reported finding was that TCR beta sequences accurately predicted the HLA-A and HLA-B alleles for most subjects in the first cohort. Correlated functional status among segregating V segments might be attributable to linkage disequilibrium, but an unknown experimental factor could not be ruled out. The classifier was reported to diagnose cytomegalovirus status with high specificity and sensitivity in both the original and validation cohorts. The only immune exposure information available for the cohort was CMV serostatus.

CDR1 is given as DFQATT and CDR2 as SNEGSKA, both from the germline V gene (reference sequence). From its cysteine to its phenylalanine, the CDR3 spans 11 amino acids. Only CDR3 DNA remains: 33 bases, in frame from the first base. V sheds 0 bases and J sheds 8 bases, leaving 5 bases between their ends. The library was produced with the immunoSEQ multiplex PCR assay. A mixture of 60 forward primers for TCR Vbeta segments and 13 reverse primers for TCR Jbeta segments was used in the multiplex PCR. A multiplex PCR assay on genomic DNA amplified the CDR3 region of rearranged TCR beta genes. The Illumina HiSeq System was used to sequence the amplified TCR beta libraries as 87-base-pair reads. The study's own analysis went as follows. In a later analysis, tens of millions of unique TCR beta chains were counted across the approximately 640 repertoires, and approximately 11 million of these chains were shared by at least two donors. A nearest-neighbor algorithm error-corrected the raw reads and collapsed the reads into unique sequences, merging closely related sequences to remove PCR and sequencing errors. Alignment of CDR3 sequences to IMGT reference sequences was used to assign V, D and J gene segments. Each retained sequence needed at least a six-nucleotide match to both a V gene segment and a J gene segment. A rearrangement counted as productive if the CDR3 had no stop codons and remained in frame with V and J, and every other rearrangement counted as non-productive. Following IMGT convention, CDR3 was defined as the stretch from the second conserved V-encoded cysteine to the conserved J-encoded phenylalanine. Sequences without an unambiguous match to a single V gene segment were excluded from the earlier analysis of over 500 of the donors. An earlier analysis of 550 to 650 of the donors classified V segments as functional when productive rearrangements were above 56.7% and as segregating when the standard deviation between donors was above 5%. To diagnose cytomegalovirus status from the catalog of TCR beta chain sequences, a statistical classification framework was built. A later analysis assigned V and J genes by comparing TCR nucleotide sequences with IMGT/GENE-DB human TR gene sequences. The TCRdist pipeline was used in a later analysis to assign CDR3 sequences and most-parsimonious VDJ recombination scenarios. In a later analysis, each TCR beta chain was defined by its CDR3 amino acid sequence together with its V-gene family, and reads lacking a unique V-gene family were excluded. In a later analysis, a few hundred highly shared, low-generation-probability nucleotide sequences were removed to address suspected cross-contamination and a sequencing artifact. For each public chain, a later analysis derived a clonal expansion index from normalized ranks of inferred template counts within each repertoire. A later analysis computed generation probabilities with a VDJ recombination model fitted to out-of-frame rearrangements, and checked the results against IGoR. A later analysis scored TCR-TCR, TCR-HLA and TCR-CMV co-occurrence with hypergeometric tests, applying a repertoire-size bias correction to TCR pairs. False discovery rates were estimated in a later analysis by permuting HLA or CMV assignments 20 times. In a later analysis, co-occurring TCRs were grouped using DBSCAN, and TCRdist sequence similarity was added for clustering within HLA-allele-positive subsets. Co-occurrence clustering excluded repertoires with fewer than 30,000 or more than 120,000 public chains, plus five with anomalous nucleotide sharing. The source is immuneACCESS, and TCRdb retained only in-frame sequences with V and J called. Part of the clones is not carried over; for the studies checked, unresolved V genes explain less than half of this, and the remainder is unexplained. V, J and clone size were drawn from that table, and D and trimming were deduced from the DNA. Across this sample there are 210,000 or so clones, with around 80% seen only once. Less than 3.5% of the sample is held by the ten biggest clonotypes.

The sequencing input was PBMCs. The V and J segments used are TRBV20-1 and TRBJ2-1; no D gene can be assigned with confidence. The source is a woman aged 60 to 75 in good health and CMV-seropositive. The CDR3 has the sequence CSARDEDEQFF. The DNA sequence is given as TGCAGTGCTAGAGATGAGGATGAGCAGTTCTTC.